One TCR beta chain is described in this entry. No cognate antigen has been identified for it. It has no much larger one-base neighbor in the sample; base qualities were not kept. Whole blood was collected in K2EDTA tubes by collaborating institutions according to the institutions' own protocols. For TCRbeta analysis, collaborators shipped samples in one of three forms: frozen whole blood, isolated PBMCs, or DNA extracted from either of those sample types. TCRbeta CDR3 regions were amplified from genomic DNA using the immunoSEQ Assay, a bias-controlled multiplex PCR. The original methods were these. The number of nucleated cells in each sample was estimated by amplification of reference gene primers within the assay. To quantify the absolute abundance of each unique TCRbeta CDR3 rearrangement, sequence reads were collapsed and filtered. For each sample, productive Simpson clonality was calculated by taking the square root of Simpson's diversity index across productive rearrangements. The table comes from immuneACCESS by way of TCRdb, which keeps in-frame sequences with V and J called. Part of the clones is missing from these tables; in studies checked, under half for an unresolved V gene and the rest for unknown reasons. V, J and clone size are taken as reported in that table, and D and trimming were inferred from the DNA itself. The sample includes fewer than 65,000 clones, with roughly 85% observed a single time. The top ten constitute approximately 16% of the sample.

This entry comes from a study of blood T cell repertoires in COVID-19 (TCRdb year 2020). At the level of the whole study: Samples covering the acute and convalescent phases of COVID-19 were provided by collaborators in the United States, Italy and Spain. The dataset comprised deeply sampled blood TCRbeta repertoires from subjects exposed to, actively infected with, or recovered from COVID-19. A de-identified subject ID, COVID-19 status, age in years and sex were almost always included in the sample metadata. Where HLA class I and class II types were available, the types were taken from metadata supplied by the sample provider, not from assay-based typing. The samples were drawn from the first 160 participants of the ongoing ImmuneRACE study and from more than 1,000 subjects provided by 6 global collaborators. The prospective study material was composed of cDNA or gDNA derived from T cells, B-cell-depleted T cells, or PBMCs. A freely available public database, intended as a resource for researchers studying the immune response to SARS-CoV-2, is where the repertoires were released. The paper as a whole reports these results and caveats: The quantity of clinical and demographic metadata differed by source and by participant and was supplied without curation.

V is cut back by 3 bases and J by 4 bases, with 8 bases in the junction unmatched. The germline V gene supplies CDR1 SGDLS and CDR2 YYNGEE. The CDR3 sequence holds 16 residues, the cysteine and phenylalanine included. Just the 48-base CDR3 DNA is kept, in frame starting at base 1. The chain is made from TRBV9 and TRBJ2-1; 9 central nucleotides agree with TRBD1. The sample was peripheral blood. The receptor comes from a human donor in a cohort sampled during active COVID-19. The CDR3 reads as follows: CASSGTGGSSYNEQFF. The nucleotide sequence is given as TGTGCCAGCAGCGGAACAGGGGGCTCATCTTACAATGAGCAGTTCTTC.